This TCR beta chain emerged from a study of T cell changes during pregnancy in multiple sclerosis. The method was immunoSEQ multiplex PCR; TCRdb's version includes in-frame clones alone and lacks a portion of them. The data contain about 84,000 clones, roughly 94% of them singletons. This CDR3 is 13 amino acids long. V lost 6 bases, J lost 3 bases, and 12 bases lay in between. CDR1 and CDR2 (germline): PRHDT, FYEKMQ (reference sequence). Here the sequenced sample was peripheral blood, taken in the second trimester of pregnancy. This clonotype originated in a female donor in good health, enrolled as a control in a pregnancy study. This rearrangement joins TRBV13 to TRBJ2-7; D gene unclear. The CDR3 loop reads CASRRQDNYEQYF. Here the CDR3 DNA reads TGTGCCAGCAGACGGCAAGACAACTACGAGCAGTACTTC.